This TCR beta chain emerged from a study of shared clonotypes between healthy human individuals. The wider study: The donor group consisted of two women and a few men, aged 18 to 49.

Study-wide results and limits: Deeper or shallower sequencing was expected to change how clonotypes are shared among donors.

Note on this clone: As yet, its antigen is unknown.

CDR1 MDHEN and CDR2 SYDVKM come from the germline V gene. Trimming pared 7 bases from V and 11 bases from J, leaving 17 bases between. This CDR3 region has 12 residues. Subsets obtained from CD4+ cells comprised CD45RA+ naive and CD45RA-negative memory cells. The protocol was immunoSEQ multiplex PCR, while the TCRdb copy is restricted to in-frame clones and leaves out a portion. The table shows approximately 530,000 clones, with more than 95% occurring only once. V gene TRBV28 combines with J gene TRBJ1-1; no clear D gene. The receptor's source is a woman in her thirties in good health. Sequencing was done on a sample of naive CD4+ T cells sorted from blood. Subset reported: CD45RA+ positively selected. The CDR3 protein is CASTIPFSRAFF. CDR3 nucleotides: TGTGCCAGCACCATCCCGTTTTCGAGGGCTTTCTTT.